The clone carrying this T cell receptor (beta chain) was counted at least ten times. Its antigen is unknown. It was with a sample-barcoded 5' primer and a J-beta primer mix that a second PCR of roughly 6 to 11 cycles was run. Every cDNA molecule carried a tag from a template-switch adaptor bearing 12 random nucleotides. TCRdb re-derived calls from the 5' RACE reads in MiXCR, one entry per CDR3 protein. In the table there are 650,000 to 800,000 distinct CDR3 sequences, approximately 52% of which are singletons. This entry is derived from a study of blood T cells in healthy people across ages. Germline CDR1 and CDR2: MNHEY and SMNVEV (reference sequence). The ends lost 3 bases at V and 1 base at J; junction bases unmatched: 3. The CDR3 length is 15 residues. Study-level results: PBMCs went unsorted, and a conclusive naive versus antigen-experienced comparison was therefore prevented. Strongly correlated with naive T cell percentage was TCR beta diversity.

This chain connects TRBV27 to TRBJ2-3; TRBD2 agrees at 8 bases. What was sequenced was blood. The TCR originated in a woman aged 80 or over in good health. The CDR3 DNA follows: TGTGCCAGCAGTTTGGGCGGGAGGCGCACAGATACGCAGTATTTT. It is translated as CASSLGGRRTDTQYF.